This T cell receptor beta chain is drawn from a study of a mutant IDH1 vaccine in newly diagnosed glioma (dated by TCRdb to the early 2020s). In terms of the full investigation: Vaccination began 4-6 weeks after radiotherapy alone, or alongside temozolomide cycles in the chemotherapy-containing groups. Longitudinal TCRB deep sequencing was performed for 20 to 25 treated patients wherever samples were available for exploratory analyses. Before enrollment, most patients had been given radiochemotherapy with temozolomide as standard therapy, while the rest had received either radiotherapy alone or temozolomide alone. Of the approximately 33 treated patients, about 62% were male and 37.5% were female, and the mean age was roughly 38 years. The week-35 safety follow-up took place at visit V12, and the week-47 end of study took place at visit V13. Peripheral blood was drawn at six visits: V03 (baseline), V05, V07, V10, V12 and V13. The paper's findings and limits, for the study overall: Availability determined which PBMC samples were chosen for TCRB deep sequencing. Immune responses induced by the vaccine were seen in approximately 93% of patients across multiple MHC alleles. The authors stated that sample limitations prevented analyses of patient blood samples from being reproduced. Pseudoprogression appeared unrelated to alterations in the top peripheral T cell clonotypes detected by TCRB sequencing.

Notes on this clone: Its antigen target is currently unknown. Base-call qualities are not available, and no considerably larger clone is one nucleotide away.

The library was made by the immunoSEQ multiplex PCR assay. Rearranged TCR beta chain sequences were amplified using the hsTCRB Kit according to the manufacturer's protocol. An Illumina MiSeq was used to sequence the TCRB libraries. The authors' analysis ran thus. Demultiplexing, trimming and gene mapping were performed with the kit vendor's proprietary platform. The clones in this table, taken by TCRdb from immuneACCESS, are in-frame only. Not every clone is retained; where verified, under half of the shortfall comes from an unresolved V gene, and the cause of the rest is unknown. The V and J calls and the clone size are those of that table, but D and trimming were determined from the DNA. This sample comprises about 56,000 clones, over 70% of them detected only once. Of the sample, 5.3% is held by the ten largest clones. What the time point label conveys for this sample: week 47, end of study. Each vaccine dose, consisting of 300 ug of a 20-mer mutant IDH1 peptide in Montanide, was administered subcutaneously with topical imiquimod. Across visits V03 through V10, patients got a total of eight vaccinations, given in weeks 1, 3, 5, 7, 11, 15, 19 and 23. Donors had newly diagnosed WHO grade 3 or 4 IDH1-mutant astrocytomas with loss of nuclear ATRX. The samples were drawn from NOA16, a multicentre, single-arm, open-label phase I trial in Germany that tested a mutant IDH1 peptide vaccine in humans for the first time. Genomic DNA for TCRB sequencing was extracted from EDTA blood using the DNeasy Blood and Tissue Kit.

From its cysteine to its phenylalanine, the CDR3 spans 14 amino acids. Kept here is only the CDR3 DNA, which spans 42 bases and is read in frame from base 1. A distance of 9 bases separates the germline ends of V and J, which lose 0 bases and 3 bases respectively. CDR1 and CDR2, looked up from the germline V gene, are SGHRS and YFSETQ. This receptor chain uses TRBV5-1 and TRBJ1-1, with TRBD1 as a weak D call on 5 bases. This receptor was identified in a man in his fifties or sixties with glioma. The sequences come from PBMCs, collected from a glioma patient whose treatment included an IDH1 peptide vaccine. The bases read TGCGCCAGCAGCTTGGCCGGGGCGGACACTGAAGCTTTCTTT. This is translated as CASSLAGADTEAFF.